Following are 23 T cell receptor beta chains from one sample sequenced in a study of shared clonotypes between healthy human individuals. The data were produced by immunoSEQ multiplex PCR, yet TCRdb's version contains in-frame clones alone and is incomplete. This table has roughly 2,000,000 clones, around 95% appearing once. CD45RO-negative, CCR7-positively selected cells formed the naive CD8 fraction, excluding terminally differentiated effector memory CD45RA+ cells. The sequenced sample was naive CD8+ T cells from PBMCs. The receptors derive from a young man in good health. Some clones in this sample may be carry-over from other donors' samples.

The gene calls are TRBV30 and TRBJ2-3; D unclear. Germline-derived CDR1 and CDR2 are GTSNPN and SVGIG (reference sequence). V was shortened by 2 bases and J by 2 bases, with 8 bases between the two germline ends. The CDR3 loop spans 13 amino acids. For the CDR3, the DNA is TGTGCCTGGAGTAGAAGTGTCACAGATACGCAGTATTTT. Its protein is CAWSRSVTDTQYF.

This chain joins TRBV15 and TRBJ2-2; D unresolved. The V and J ends lost 2 bases and 0 bases respectively, with 13 bases between them. Germline CDR1 LNHNV, CDR2 YYDKDF (reference sequence). The CDR3 consists of 17 residues. The CDR3 loop reads CATSRLRWGTNTGELFF. CDR3 DNA sequence: TGTGCCACCAGCAGACTGAGGTGGGGAACGAACACCGGGGAGCTGTTTTTT. The variable domain in full, completed from reference TRBV15 and TRBJ2-2, reads DAMVIQNPRYQVTQFGKPVTLSCSQTLNHNVMYWYQQKSSQAPKLLFHYYDKDFNNEADTPDNFQSRRPNTSFCFLDIRSPGLGDTAMYLCATSRLRWGTNTGELFFGEGSRLTVL.

On this clone itself: Other DNA sequences of this sample code for an identical CDR3. The CDR3 loop reads CASSLWGNTEAFF. Written as DNA, the CDR3 is TGTGCCAGCAGTTTGTGGGGGAACACTGAAGCTTTCTTT. The chain recombines TRBV28 with TRBJ1-1; D unclear. Between the trimmed V and J ends, which lost 3 bases and 1 base, there was a span of 6 bases. The length of the CDR3 is 13 residues. Per the germline V gene, CDR1 is MDHEN and CDR2 is SYDVKM.

The gene calls are TRBV13 and TRBJ2-5; no reliable D call. Germline V CDR1 and CDR2: PRHDT, FYEKMQ (reference sequence). The CDR3 totals 13 residues. The V end was cut by 1 base, the J end by 6 bases, with 9 bases between. This chain's CDR3 is CASSLEARQTQYF. In nucleotides, the CDR3 is TGTGCCAGCAGCTTAGAGGCCAGACAGACCCAGTACTTC.

The chain uses TRBV27 and TRBJ2-1; D ambiguous. The CDR3 is 13 residues long. V lost 10 bases and J lost 2, with 12 bases in between. Germline assignment: CDR1 MNHEY and CDR2 SMNVEV (reference sequence). CDR3 DNA sequence: TGTGCCACCGGCCCAGCCGCCTACAATGAGCAGTTCTTC. Its protein is CATGPAAYNEQFF.

Remarks on this clone: Within the sample, other DNA sequences also encode this same CDR3. This chain uses TRBV27 with TRBJ2-1; D is undetermined. This CDR3 has 15 residues. V was trimmed by 2 bases and J by 0 bases, leaving 8 bases between them. The germline V gene has CDR1 MNHEY and CDR2 SMNVEV (reference sequence). The CDR3 DNA reads TGTGCCAGCAGTTTAGGGCCAAGCTCCTACAATGAGCAGTTCTTC. Protein product: CASSLGPSSYNEQFF.

V and J are TRBV27 and TRBJ2-6, with no clear D. This CDR3 spans 14 amino acids. Germline values: CDR1 MNHEY, CDR2 SMNVEV (reference sequence). With 6 bases removed from V and 2 bases from J, the gap between germline ends came to 8 bases. This chain's CDR3 is CASSSPAGANVLTF. CDR3 in DNA: TGTGCCAGCAGCTCCCCGGCTGGGGCCAACGTCCTGACTTTC.

CDR3 DNA: TGTGCCAGCAGCCGGGGGACCCAGTACTTC. It specifies CASSRGTQYF. The chain has TRBV28 and TRBJ2-5, with a possible D match to TRBD2 (5 bases). Germline CDR1 reads MDHEN; CDR2 reads SYDVKM. The CDR3 is 10 amino acids. V dropped 6 bases and J dropped 7 bases, with 6 bases sitting between them.

This rearrangement joins TRBV5-6 to TRBJ2-7, with TRBD2 as a possible D gene (5 bases). CDR1 is SGHDT and CDR2 is YYEEEE in the germline V gene. The CDR3 is made up of 16 amino acids. V lost 0 bases to trimming and J lost 4 bases, with 17 bases between them. In DNA form, the CDR3 reads TGTGCCAGCAGCTTGGGACATCGAACTAGGTCTTACGAGCAGTACTTC. This translates into CASSLGHRTRSYEQYF.

The chain has TRBV5-5 and TRBJ2-7; D is possibly TRBD2 (6 bases). The germline CDR1 and CDR2 sequences are SGHKS and YYEKEE (reference sequence). Trimming cost V 0 bases and J 5 bases, with 18 bases left between them. CDR3 size: 16 residues. The CDR3 region is CASSLGSGGKGNEQYF. As DNA, the CDR3 is TGTGCCAGCAGCTTGGGGTCCGGGGGTAAAGGGAACGAGCAGTACTTC.

The rearrangement links TRBV15 to TRBJ2-3; D unclear. The CDR3 spans 14 residues. With 7 bases removed from V and 0 bases from J, the gap between germline ends came to 11 bases. Germline V gene sequence: CDR1 LNHNV, CDR2 YYDKDF (reference sequence). This CDR3 reads CATTPFTSTDTQYF. The CDR3 DNA follows: TGTGCCACCACCCCTTTTACTAGCACAGATACGCAGTATTTT.

The chain recombines TRBV5-6 with TRBJ2-1, with 9 bases fitting TRBD2. This CDR3 is built from 13 residues. V shed 4 bases, J shed 8 bases, and the junction held 4 bases outside the gene matches. In germline, CDR1 is SGHDT, CDR2 YYEEEE. CDR3 in amino acids: CASSRGTSYEQFF. The CDR3 DNA reads TGTGCCAGCAGCAGGGGGACTAGCTATGAGCAGTTCTTC.

This chain joins TRBV1 and TRBJ2-7. TRBV1 is a listed pseudogene. The CDR3 consists of 15 residues. This chain's CDR3 is CTSSPDRGASYEQYF. The CDR3 DNA sequence: TGCACCAGCAGCCCAGACAGAGGGGCCTCCTACGAGCAGTACTTC.

The chain couples TRBV7-9 to TRBJ2-1; D may be TRBD2 (6 bases). The CDR3 extends over 15 amino acids. Germline V gene sequence: CDR1 SEHNR, CDR2 FQNEAQ (reference sequence). Trimming left V 5 bases short and J 0 bases short, with 11 bases between. Written as DNA, the CDR3 is TGTGCCAGCAGCCGAGCGGGTGACTCCTACAATGAGCAGTTCTTC. This sequence encodes CASSRAGDSYNEQFF.

A remark on this clone: Other DNA sequences within the sample encode an identical CDR3. The J gene is TRBJ1-1, the V gene TRBV10-2, with TRBD1 as a possible D gene (5 bases). The V and J ends lost 3 bases and 1 base respectively, with 6 bases between them. Germline CDR1 reads WSHSY; CDR2 reads SAAADI. There are 13 residues in the CDR3. The CDR3 DNA sequence: TGCGCCAGCAGTGATAGGGGGAACACTGAAGCTTTCTTT. Protein product: CASSDRGNTEAFF.

The chain couples TRBV9 to TRBJ2-1; 7 nucleotides agree with TRBD1. J was trimmed by 5 bases and V by 2 bases; bases with no gene match: 7. Per the germline V gene, CDR1 is SGDLS and CDR2 is YYNGEE. The CDR3 consists of 15 residues. The CDR3 bases are TGTGCCAGCAGCGTCTCCGGGACAGATAACAATGAGCAGTTCTTC. It codes for CASSVSGTDNNEQFF.

V usage is TRBV6-5 and J usage is TRBJ1-2, with unresolved D. Germline loops: CDR1 MNHEY, CDR2 SVGAGI. The length of the CDR3 is 14 residues. V lost 0 bases, J lost 3 bases, and 8 bases lay in between. The CDR3 sequence is CASSYSKVDYGYTF. The DNA of the CDR3 is TGTGCCAGCAGTTACTCTAAGGTTGACTATGGCTACACCTTC.

The chain links TRBV7-6 to TRBJ1-1; D perhaps matches TRBD1 (5 bases). The V gene's germline CDR1 is SGHVS and CDR2 FNYEAQ. The CDR3 runs to 14 residues. The V and J ends lost 5 bases and 1 base respectively, with 11 bases between them. The CDR3 coding sequence is TGTGCCAGCAGCCCGGGACTTTCGAACACTGAAGCTTTCTTT. It translates to CASSPGLSNTEAFF.

The rearrangement joins TRBV9 to TRBJ2-7; TRBD1 aligns across 7 bases. CDR3 length equals 16 residues. Germline loops: CDR1 SGDLS, CDR2 YYNGEE. With V trimmed by 2 bases and J by 3 bases, 11 bases remained unmatched. Here the CDR3 DNA reads TGTGCCAGCAGCGTGACCCGGGACAGCGCCTTCTACGAGCAGTACTTC. Protein: CASSVTRDSAFYEQYF.

The chain couples TRBV5-1 to TRBJ2-7, with D unresolved. The CDR3 contains 13 residues. Between the trimmed V and J ends, which lost 7 bases and 3 bases, there was a span of 14 bases. The germline gives CDR1 SGHRS, CDR2 YFSETQ. CDR3 amino acids: CASGSIDRYEQYF. CDR3 DNA: TGCGCCAGCGGCTCGATAGATCGCTACGAGCAGTACTTC.

The rearrangement joins TRBV7-2 to TRBJ2-7, with 9 bases identical to TRBD2. The CDR3 covers 15 residues. With V trimmed by 5 bases and J by 0 bases, 5 bases remained unmatched. Germline V gene data show CDR1 as SGHTA and CDR2 as FQGNSA. CDR3 loop: CASSPVAGVSYEQYF. The CDR3, as DNA: TGTGCCAGCAGCCCAGTAGCGGGGGTCTCCTACGAGCAGTACTTC.

The V call is TRBV7-8, the J call TRBJ2-7, with D uncertain. V was cut by 2 bases and J by 1 base, with 12 bases left in between. The CDR3 loop spans 15 amino acids. CDR1 and CDR2 (germline): SGHVS, FQNEAQ. The CDR3 nucleotides read TGTGCCAGCAGCTTAAAGGCTACAAGTTCCTACGAGCAGTACTTC. The encoded protein is CASSLKATSSYEQYF.

The chain is built from TRBV13 and TRBJ1-3; 10 nucleotides line up with TRBD1. Per the germline V gene, CDR1 is PRHDT and CDR2 is FYEKMQ (reference sequence). The ends lost 4 bases at V and 0 bases at J; junction bases unmatched: 6. This CDR3 has 17 amino acids. The CDR3 DNA reads TGTGCCAGCAGCTCTCTGGGACAGGGGAGCTCTGGAAACACCATATATTTT. Its translation is CASSSLGQGSSGNTIYF. The full variable domain, with the rest looked up from reference TRBV13 and TRBJ1-3, is AAGVIQSPRHLIKEKRETATLKCYPIPRHDTVYWYQQGPGQDPQFLISFYEKMQSDKGSIPDRFSAQQFSDYHSELNMSSLELGDSALYFCASSSLGQGSSGNTIYFGEGSWLTVV.